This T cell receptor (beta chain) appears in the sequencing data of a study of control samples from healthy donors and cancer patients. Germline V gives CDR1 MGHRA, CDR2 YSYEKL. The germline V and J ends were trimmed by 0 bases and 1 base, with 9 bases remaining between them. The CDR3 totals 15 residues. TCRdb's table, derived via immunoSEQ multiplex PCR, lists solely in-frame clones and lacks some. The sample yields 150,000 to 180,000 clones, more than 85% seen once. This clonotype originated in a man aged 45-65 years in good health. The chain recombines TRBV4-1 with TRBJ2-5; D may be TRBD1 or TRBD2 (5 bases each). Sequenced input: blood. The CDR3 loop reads CASSQEPGTQETQYF. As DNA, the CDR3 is TGCGCCAGCAGCCAAGAACCGGGGACCCAAGAGACCCAGTACTTC.